Listed below are T cell receptor beta chains from one sample, sequenced in a study of cytotoxic CD8 clonotypes in ibrutinib-treated CLL. TCRdb's copy holds only in-frame clones and misses some; the assay was immunoSEQ multiplex PCR. The table lists about 45,000 clones, around 73% of them singletons. The material was PBMCs, obtained after 12 months of ibrutinib treatment. These receptors came from a human donor with chronic lymphocytic leukemia. CDR3s include the opening cysteine and the closing phenylalanine or tryptophan. The order of the fields is clone size, V gene, J gene, D gene, CDR3 protein, CDR3 DNA. The D gene is left open where the match is weak. Rows give clone size only sometimes, using once, few, many, or a class for an expanded clone.

-,TRBV7-8,TRBJ2-5,-,CASSIAQETQYF,TGTGCCAGCAGCATAGCTCAAGAGACCCAGTACTTC
-,TRBV10-3,TRBJ1-2,TRBD1,CAIEQGRDYGYTF,TGTGCCATCGAACAGGGGAGAGACTATGGCTACACCTTC
once,TRBV6-5,TRBJ2-5,-,CASSHKETQYF,TGTGCCAGCAGTCATAAAGAGACCCAGTACTTC
-,TRBV27,TRBJ2-7,TRBD1,CASSLTGDSYEQYF,TGTGCCAGCAGTTTAACAGGGGACTCCTACGAGCAGTACTTC
-,TRBV11-3,TRBJ2-2,TRBD1,CASSPTGTVNTGELFF,TGTGCCAGCAGCCCCACCGGGACAGTGAACACCGGGGAGCTGTTTTTT
few,TRBV9,TRBJ1-6,-,CASSVDPGGSYNSPLHF,TGTGCCAGCAGCGTAGATCCCGGGGGCTCCTATAATTCACCCCTCCACTTT
-,TRBV2,TRBJ2-5,-,CASSVPGTQETQYF,TGTGCCAGCAGTGTACCCGGGACCCAAGAGACCCAGTACTTC
-,TRBV7-8,TRBJ2-3,TRBD2,CASSFLAGASTDTQYF,TGTGCCAGCAGCTTTCTAGCGGGGGCTAGCACAGATACGCAGTATTTT
-,TRBV7-6,TRBJ2-7,-,CASSLENPQVRDSRYEQYF,TGTGCCAGCAGCTTAGAAAACCCCCAGGTCCGAGACAGCCGGTACGAGCAGTACTTC
few,TRBV7-2,TRBJ1-6,TRBD1,CASSSQGTVINSPLHF,TGTGCCAGCAGCTCACAGGGGACAGTAATCAATTCACCCCTCCACTTT
-,TRBV5-1,TRBJ1-1,-,CASSPGPGFMNTEAFF,TGCGCCAGCAGCCCCGGCCCAGGCTTCATGAACACTGAAGCTTTCTTT
-,TRBV11-1,TRBJ2-7,-,CASSPVGASYEQYF,TGTGCCAGCAGTCCGGTGGGGGCCTCCTACGAGCAGTACTTC
-,TRBV6-4,TRBJ2-2,TRBD1,CASSRDSGQANTGELFF,TGTGCCAGCAGTCGGGACTCGGGACAGGCGAACACCGGGGAGCTGTTTTTT
-,TRBV9,TRBJ2-3,TRBD2,CASSPRTSGAAQYF,TGTGCCAGCAGCCCCAGGACTAGCGGGGCGGCGCAGTATTTT
-,TRBV28,TRBJ2-2,-,CASSPPPLNTGELFF,TGTGCCAGCAGTCCTCCCCCCCTAAACACCGGGGAGCTGTTTTTT
-,TRBV27,TRBJ2-5,-,CASRIGYRGETQYF,TGTGCCAGCAGGATTGGCTACCGAGGAGAGACCCAGTACTTC
-,TRBV7-9,TRBJ2-7,TRBD2,CASSPPGAHRGGWEQYF,TGTGCCAGCAGCCCCCCGGGGGCCCATCGGGGGGGATGGGAGCAGTACTTC
-,TRBV13,TRBJ1-6,TRBD1,CASRQGTGDSPLHF,TGTGCCAGCAGACAGGGGACAGGGGATTCACCCCTCCACTTT
few,TRBV19,TRBJ2-2,-,CASKGRGQNTGELFF,TGTGCCAGTAAGGGGCGGGGCCAGAACACCGGGGAGCTGTTTTTT
-,TRBV19,TRBJ1-6,TRBD1,CASSLDRASYNSPLHF,TGTGCCAGTAGTCTCGACAGGGCCTCCTATAATTCACCCCTCCACTTT
-,TRBV11-3,TRBJ1-6,-,CASSSRRDSPLHF,TGTGCCAGCAGCTCAAGACGGGACTCACCCCTCCACTTT
-,TRBV18,TRBJ1-5,-,CASSPAEVNQPQHF,TGTGCCAGCTCACCCGCTGAAGTTAATCAGCCCCAGCATTTT
-,TRBV11-1,TRBJ2-7,-,CASSQPDKGSDEQYF,TGTGCCAGCAGCCAACCCGACAAGGGTTCTGACGAGCAGTACTTC
few,TRBV5-1,TRBJ1-3,-,CASSLEGRGGGSGNTIYF,TGCGCCAGCAGCTTGGAAGGCCGTGGTGGGGGCTCTGGAAACACCATATATTTT
-,TRBV6-1,TRBJ1-2,TRBD1,CASSGTGTNYGYTF,TGTGCCAGCAGTGGGACAGGAACTAACTATGGCTACACCTTC
-,TRBV7-8,TRBJ2-2,TRBD2,CATSSGGPNTGELFF,TGTGCCACCAGTAGCGGGGGCCCGAACACCGGGGAGCTGTTTTTT
-,TRBV5-1,TRBJ2-7,-,CASSLEVSYEQYF,TGCGCCAGCAGCTTGGAGGTCTCCTACGAGCAGTACTTC
-,TRBV6-1,TRBJ1-2,-,CASSERGRPYGYTF,TGTGCCAGCAGTGAAAGGGGCAGGCCCTATGGCTACACCTTC
few,TRBV6-5,TRBJ1-1,-,CASSGTVNTEAFF,TGTGCCAGCAGTGGCACAGTGAACACTGAAGCTTTCTTT
few,TRBV14,TRBJ1-6,TRBD1,CASSQLRGQANSPLHF,TGTGCCAGCAGCCAACTAAGGGGACAGGCCAATTCACCCCTCCACTTT
-,TRBV6-1,TRBJ2-3,-,CASSEEGTDTQYF,TGTGCCAGCAGTGAGGAAGGCACAGATACGCAGTATTTT
-,TRBV20-1,TRBJ2-5,-,CSARIQETQYF,TGCAGTGCTAGAATACAAGAGACCCAGTACTTC
-,TRBV5-1,TRBJ1-3,-,CASSLDGHSGNTIYF,TGCGCCAGCAGCTTGGACGGCCACTCTGGAAACACCATATATTTT
-,TRBV12-5,TRBJ2-3,-,CASATLGDTQYF,TGTGCTAGTGCCACTTTAGGAGATACGCAGTATTTT
-,TRBV5-8,TRBJ1-2,-,CASSPTNYGYTF,TGTGCCAGCAGCCCCACAAACTATGGCTACACCTTC
-,TRBV27,TRBJ2-7,-,CASSWLGQGGTYEQYF,TGTGCCAGCAGTTGGCTCGGACAGGGAGGGACCTACGAGCAGTACTTC
-,TRBV15,TRBJ2-1,-,CATTPGRSSYNEQFF,TGTGCCACCACCCCAGGGAGGAGCTCCTACAATGAGCAGTTCTTC